The 22 T cell receptor beta chains reported below all come from one sample, sequenced in a study of beta chain features in type 1 diabetes. Their cognate antigens are unknown. General study points: For Type 1 diabetes patients, all four CD4+ subsets carried TCRB CDR3s that were moderately but significantly shorter.

Expressed TCRB transcripts got sequenced, as all isolated RNA was reverse transcribed. TCRdb's copy holds only in-frame clones and misses some; the assay was immunoSEQ multiplex PCR. The sample shows over 120,000 clones, around 13% of them seen only once. The sample was central memory CD4+ T cells from blood. The receptors shown here come from a man between 18 and 29 years old with type 1 diabetes.

In this sample, this clone turned up many times. This rearrangement joins TRBV7-2 to TRBJ2-1, with no clear D. Between the trimmed V and J ends, which lost 5 bases and 4 bases, there was a span of 3 bases. The CDR3 loop spans 11 amino acids. From germline, CDR1 is SGHTA and CDR2 FQGNSA. The CDR3 region has the DNA TGTGCCAGCAGCACTTACAATGAGCAGTTCTTC. Translation: CASSTYNEQFF.

The J gene is TRBJ1-2, the V gene TRBV6-5; TRBD1 matches at 8 bases. Germline V gene sequence: CDR1 MNHEY, CDR2 SVGAGI. Trimming cost V 5 bases and J 4 bases; bases outside gene matches: 9. This CDR3 region has 15 residues. The CDR3: CASSAGDRGSYGYTF. CDR3 DNA sequence: TGTGCCAGCAGTGCGGGCGACAGGGGAAGCTATGGCTACACCTTC.

This clone has a count of ten or more. The chain joins TRBV9 to TRBJ2-1, with 7 bases identical to TRBD1. The CDR3 extends over 15 amino acids. Trimming removed 3 bases from V and 2 bases from J; junction bases left unmatched: 5. Germline lookup yields CDR1 SGDLS and CDR2 YYNGEE. The CDR3 here is CASSAGQQPYNEQFF. The CDR3 nucleotides are TGTGCCAGCAGCGCGGGACAGCAACCCTACAATGAGCAGTTCTTC. Variable domain in full (rest from reference TRBV9 and TRBJ2-1): DSGVTQTPKHLITATGQRVTLRCSPRSGDLSVYWYQQSLDQGLQFLIQYYNGEERAKGNILERFSAQQFPDLHSELNLSSLELGDSALYFCASSAGQQPYNEQFFGPGTRLTVL.

The V gene is TRBV4-1, the J gene TRBJ1-4, with TRBD1 matching 8 bases. The CDR3 has 16 residues. With V trimmed by 4 bases and J by 3 bases, 7 bases remained unmatched. Germline V lookup: CDR1 MGHRA, CDR2 YSYEKL. The CDR3 loop is CASSRQGSAANEKLFF. CDR3 nucleotides: TGCGCCAGCAGCCGACAGGGGAGCGCAGCTAATGAAAAACTGTTTTTT.

The chain combines TRBV29-1 with TRBJ2-3; TRBD2 matches 9 bases. This CDR3 spans 15 amino acids. Germline V gives CDR1 SQVTM, CDR2 ANQGSEA. V trimming: 1 base; J trimming: 5 bases; junction bases outside the gene matches: 7. Here the CDR3 DNA reads TGCAGCGTTGAAGTTGCGGGGGGGCCGGGAGATACGCAGTATTTT. It yields the protein CSVEVAGGPGDTQYF.

The chain joins TRBV9 to TRBJ2-3; D perhaps matches TRBD2 (6 bases). There are 16 residues in the CDR3. Germline assignment: CDR1 SGDLS and CDR2 YYNGEE. Trimming shortened V by 0 bases and J by 2 bases, and 13 bases separated the two germline ends. The chain's CDR3 is CASSVAGGISTDTQYF. The CDR3 DNA is TGTGCCAGCAGCGTAGCCGGAGGGATTTCCACAGATACGCAGTATTTT.

This clone was counted between two and nine times. This chain uses TRBV30 with TRBJ1-1; a possible D gene is TRBD1 (5 bases). The CDR3 runs to 14 residues. Trimming removed 2 bases from V and 5 bases from J, with 15 bases in between. The germline CDR1 and CDR2 sequences are GTSNPN and SVGIG (reference sequence). In DNA, the CDR3 is TGTGCCTGGAGTCCTCTTCCCGACAGTACTGAAGCTTTCTTT. Protein: CAWSPLPDSTEAFF. Looking up the rest from reference TRBV30 and TRBJ1-1 gives the full variable domain: SQTIHQWPATLVQPVGSPLSLECTVEGTSNPNLYWYRQAAGRGLQLLFYSVGIGQISSEVPQNLSASRPQDRQFILSSKKLLLSDSGFYLCAWSPLPDSTEAFFGQGTRLTVV.

The V call is TRBV2, the J call TRBJ1-5; 7 bases map to TRBD1. Per the germline V gene, CDR1 is SNHLY and CDR2 is FYNNEI. The CDR3 contains 16 residues. V gave up 6 bases and J gave up 2 bases; unmatched junction bases: 10. The CDR3 loop reads CASSLDRNRGNQPQHF. CDR3 nucleotide sequence: TGTGCCAGCAGCTTGGACAGGAATCGGGGCAATCAGCCCCAGCATTTT. Looking up the rest from reference TRBV2 and TRBJ1-5 gives the full variable domain: EPEVTQTPSHQVTQMGQEVILRCVPISNHLYFYWYRQILGQKVEFLVSFYNNEISEKSEIFDDQFSVERPDGSNFTLKIRSTKLEDSAMYFCASSLDRNRGNQPQHFGDGTRLSIL.

This clone has just a few counts. The V gene is TRBV30, the J gene TRBJ2-5; no clear D gene. This CDR3 contains 12 residues. Trimming cost V 0 bases and J 3 bases, with 5 bases left between them. Germline lookup yields CDR1 GTSNPN and CDR2 SVGIG (reference sequence). CDR3 nucleotide sequence: TGTGCCTGGAGTGTATTGGAAGAGACCCAGTACTTC. Translation: CAWSVLEETQYF.

This clone was found a few times. J is TRBJ2-5 and V is TRBV18; D may match TRBD1 or TRBD2 (5 bases each). The CDR3 has 12 residues. Looked up from germline, CDR1 is KGHSH and CDR2 is LQKENI. V lost 8 bases, J lost 5 bases, and 12 bases lay in between. The CDR3 DNA reads as TGTGCCAGCACTGGGACGCAGGAGACCCAGTACTTC. Translated: CASTGTQETQYF.

The V and J genes are TRBV30 and TRBJ2-7, with D possibly TRBD1 on 7 matching bases. Germline CDR1 reads GTSNPN; CDR2 reads SVGIG (reference sequence). The CDR3 is made up of 12 amino acids. With 3 bases removed from V and 7 bases from J, the gap between germline ends came to 13 bases. The CDR3 here is CAWSKGAGEQYF. Written as DNA, the CDR3 is TGTGCCTGGAGCAAGGGGGCGGGAGAGCAGTACTTC.

CDR3 in DNA: TGTGCCTGGAGTGTCGACAGTGGCTACACCTTC. Residues: CAWSVDSGYTF. The V call is TRBV30, the J call TRBJ1-2; possibly TRBD1 for D (5 bases). Germline CDR1 is GTSNPN and CDR2 is SVGIG (reference sequence). Trimming cost V 0 bases and J 7 bases, with 6 bases left between them. CDR3 length: 11 residues.

This clone was seen a handful of times. V and J are TRBV19 and TRBJ2-1, with D hard to call. V lost 4 bases, J lost 0 bases, and 10 bases lay in between. CDR1 is LNHDA, CDR2 SQIVND, per germline (reference sequence). The CDR3 loop spans 15 amino acids. CDR3 sequence (DNA): TGTGCCAGTAGTACCACAAGAAGCTCCTACAATGAGCAGTTCTTC. The encoded protein is CASSTTRSSYNEQFF.

This chain links TRBV29-1 with TRBJ2-1, with 9 bases aligning to TRBD1. The CDR3 loop spans 15 amino acids. J lost 3 bases, V lost 1 base, and 4 bases had no gene match. Germline V gene lookup returns CDR1 SQVTM and CDR2 ANQGSEA. The CDR3 spells CSVEGTGENYNEQFF. The DNA of the CDR3 is TGCAGCGTTGAAGGGACAGGGGAGAACTACAATGAGCAGTTCTTC.

The chain carries TRBV7-9 and TRBJ1-5; TRBD1 agrees at 10 bases. The V and J ends lost 4 bases and 3 bases, in that order; junction bases with no gene match: 6. The CDR3 runs 16 residues. Germline lookup yields CDR1 SEHNR and CDR2 FQNEAQ (reference sequence). The chain's CDR3 is CASSWGQGSTNQPQHF. The DNA for the CDR3 is TGTGCCAGCAGCTGGGGACAGGGGTCAACCAATCAGCCCCAGCATTTT.

This clone was picked up a small number of times. The chain joins TRBV23-1 to TRBJ2-2, with D possibly being TRBD1 (6 bases). TRBV23-1 is filed as an ORF, its function uncertain. V was cut by 7 bases and J by 7 bases, with 22 bases left in between. CDR3 size: 16 residues. The CDR3 bases are TGCGCCAGCACCGACCGGGAACAGGGTACCCGCGGGGAGCTGTTTTTT. It translates to CASTDREQGTRGELFF.

The rearrangement links TRBV13 to TRBJ2-1; 9 nucleotides match TRBD1. Germline CDR1 is PRHDT and CDR2 is FYEKMQ (reference sequence). The CDR3 has 15 amino acids. V shed 6 bases, J shed 1 base, and the junction held 4 bases outside the gene matches. The CDR3 reads CASRAGTGSYNEQFF. CDR3 sequence (DNA): TGTGCCAGCAGGGCCGGGACAGGGTCCTACAATGAGCAGTTCTTC.

V gene TRBV4-2 combines with J gene TRBJ1-5; tentatively, D is TRBD1 (5 bases). This CDR3 is 13 amino acids long. Trimming stripped 4 bases from V and 8 bases from J, with 12 bases between. Looked up from germline, CDR1 is LGHNA and CDR2 is YNFKEQ. The chain's CDR3 is CASSRGPLEPQHF. CDR3 DNA sequence: TGTGCCAGCAGCCGGGGACCTCTGGAGCCCCAGCATTTT.

V gene TRBV5-1 combines with J gene TRBJ1-6; 10 bases fit TRBD1. Trimming at V came to 4 bases and at J to 8 bases, leaving 6 bases not matched to a gene. CDR3 length: 15 amino acids. The germline CDR1 and CDR2 sequences are SGHRS and YFSETQ. CDR3 sequence (DNA): TGCGCCAGCAGCGAATCCGGGACAGGGGATTCACCCCTCCACTTT. Its translation is CASSESGTGDSPLHF.

This clone was found many times. The rearrangement links TRBV9 to TRBJ2-7; TRBD2 aligns across 8 bases. V lost 3 bases to trimming and J lost 0 bases; unmatched junction nucleotides: 5. This CDR3 is built from 15 residues. Per germline, CDR1 SGDLS and CDR2 YYNGEE. The CDR3, as DNA: TGTGCCAGCAGCGGACGCGGGGGGCTCTCCTACGAGCAGTACTTC. It yields the protein CASSGRGGLSYEQYF. Filled out from reference TRBV9 and TRBJ2-7, the complete variable domain reads DSGVTQTPKHLITATGQRVTLRCSPRSGDLSVYWYQQSLDQGLQFLIQYYNGEERAKGNILERFSAQQFPDLHSELNLSSLELGDSALYFCASSGRGGLSYEQYFGPGTRLTVT.

The V and J genes are TRBV7-3 and TRBJ2-2; tentatively, D is TRBD1 or TRBD2 (5 bases each). The V end was cut by 3 bases, the J end by 4 bases, with 9 bases between. CDR3 length: 14 residues. Germline CDR1 reads SGHTA; CDR2 reads FQGTGA. CDR3 sequence: CASSFAGTTGELFF. The CDR3 DNA sequence: TGTGCCAGCAGCTTCGCAGGGACCACCGGGGAGCTGTTTTTT.

The gene calls are TRBV7-2 and TRBJ1-5; unclear D gene. The germline CDR1 and CDR2 sequences are SGHTA and FQGNSA. The CDR3 is made up of 14 amino acids. The V gene lost 4 bases and the J gene lost 3 bases, with 10 bases spanning the gap. The chain's CDR3 is CASSSGSVNQPQHF. CDR3 nucleotide sequence: TGTGCCAGCAGCTCTGGCTCAGTCAATCAGCCCCAGCATTTT.